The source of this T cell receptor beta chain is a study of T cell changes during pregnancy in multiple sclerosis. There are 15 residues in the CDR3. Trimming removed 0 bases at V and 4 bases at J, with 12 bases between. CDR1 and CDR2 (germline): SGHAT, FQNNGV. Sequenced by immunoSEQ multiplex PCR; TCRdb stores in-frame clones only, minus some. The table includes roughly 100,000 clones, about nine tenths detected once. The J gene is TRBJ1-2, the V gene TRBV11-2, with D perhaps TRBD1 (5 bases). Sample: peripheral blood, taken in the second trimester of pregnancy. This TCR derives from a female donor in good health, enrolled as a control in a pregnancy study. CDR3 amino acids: CASSLDYRGFYGYTF. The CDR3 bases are TGTGCCAGCAGCTTAGATTATAGGGGCTTCTATGGCTACACCTTC.